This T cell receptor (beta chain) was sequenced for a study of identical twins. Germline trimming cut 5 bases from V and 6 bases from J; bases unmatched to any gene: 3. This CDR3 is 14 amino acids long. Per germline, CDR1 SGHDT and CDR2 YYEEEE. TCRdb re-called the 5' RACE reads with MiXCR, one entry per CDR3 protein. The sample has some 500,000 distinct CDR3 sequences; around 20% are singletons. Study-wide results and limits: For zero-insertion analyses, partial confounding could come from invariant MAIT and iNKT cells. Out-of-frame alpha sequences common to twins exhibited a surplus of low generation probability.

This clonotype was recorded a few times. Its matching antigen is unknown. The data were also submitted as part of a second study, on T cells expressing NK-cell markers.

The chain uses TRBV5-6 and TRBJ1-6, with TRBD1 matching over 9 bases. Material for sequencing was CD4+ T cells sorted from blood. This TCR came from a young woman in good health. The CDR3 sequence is CASRGTGSNSPLHF. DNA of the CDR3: TGTGCCAGCAGGGGGACAGGGAGTAATTCACCCCTCCACTTT.